The subject of this entry is one T cell receptor (beta chain). Its antigen remains unidentified. Naivety among CD8 cells was defined by CD45RO negativity and positive CCR7 selection, thereby excluding terminally differentiated effector memory CD45RA+ cells. Deep was the level at which the assay was run. Original analysis: ImmunoSEQ only sent back junction sequences with no quality scores, so filtering was done differently. Produced via immunoSEQ multiplex PCR; TCRdb's table is partial and in-frame only. V and J calls plus clone size are reproduced from that table; the DNA served to infer D and trimming. The sample holds approximately 840,000 clones, about 96% seen once. From germline, CDR1 is LNHDA and CDR2 SQIVND (reference sequence). This CDR3 comprises 15 residues. Trimming cost V 6 bases and J 3 bases; bases outside gene matches: 5. This record comes from a study of shared clonotypes between healthy human individuals.

General study findings and limits: Compared with clonotypes that all four donors shared, non-shared clonotypes had lower generation probabilities. Researchers sampled blood only, noting tissue repertoires likely differ.

The J gene is TRBJ2-3, the V gene TRBV19; 11 bases are shared with TRBD2. This TCR was sampled from a young man in good health. What was sequenced was naive CD8+ T cells sorted from blood. This CDR3 reads CASRTTSGATDTQYF. The CDR3 DNA is TGTGCCAGTAGGACGACTAGCGGGGCAACAGATACGCAGTATTTT. The whole variable domain, remainder taken from reference TRBV19 and TRBJ2-3, is DGGITQSPKYLFRKEGQNVTLSCEQNLNHDAMYWYRQDPGQGLRLIYYSQIVNDFQKGDIAEGYSVSREKKESFPLTVTSAQKNPTAFYLCASRTTSGATDTQYFGPGTRLTVL.